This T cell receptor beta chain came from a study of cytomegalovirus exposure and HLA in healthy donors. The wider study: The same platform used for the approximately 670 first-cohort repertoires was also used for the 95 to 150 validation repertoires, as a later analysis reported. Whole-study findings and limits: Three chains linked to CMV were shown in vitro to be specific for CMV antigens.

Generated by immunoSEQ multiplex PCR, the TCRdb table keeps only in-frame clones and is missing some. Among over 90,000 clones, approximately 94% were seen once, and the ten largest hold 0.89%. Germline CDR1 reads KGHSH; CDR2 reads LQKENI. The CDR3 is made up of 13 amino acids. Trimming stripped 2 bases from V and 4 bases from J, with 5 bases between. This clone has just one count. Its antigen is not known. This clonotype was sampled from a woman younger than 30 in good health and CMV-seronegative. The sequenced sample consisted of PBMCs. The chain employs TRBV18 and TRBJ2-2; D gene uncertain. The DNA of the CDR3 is TGTGCCAGCTCACCAACACCCACCGGGGAGCTGTTTTTT. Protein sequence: CASSPTPTGELFF.